This T cell receptor (beta chain) was sequenced in a study of blood T cells in healthy people across ages (dated by TCRdb to between 2015 and 2017). Background on the whole study: In model experiments, template switching captured about one uniquely barcoded TCR beta cDNA molecule for every two T cells. To track age-related changes in TCR beta repertoire diversity, the study relied on deep sequencing normalized with unique cDNA molecular identifiers. Four age groups were formed from the donors: young (average 16 years), middle-aged (around 39), aged (approximately 60) and long-lived (roughly 81). To avoid experimental bias, donors of different ages were spread randomly across the sequencing lanes. For two donors (one aged 18 to 30 and one aged 80 or older), the study analyzed two additional independent replicas of 1 million unique cDNA reads from the same blood draw. What the study reported, not specific to this receptor: Since profiling was done on bulk unsorted PBMCs, naive and antigen-experienced compartments could not be conclusively compared. A strong correlation was found between observed TCR beta diversity and the percentage of naive T cells measured by flow cytometry. Estimates of total diversity based on one million sequenced T cells were considered lower bounds and underestimates. Compared with the aged group, the long-lived group had more naive CD4+ T cells, fewer expanded clones and increased TCR diversity, a pattern suggesting age selection. As age increased, observed TCR beta diversity per million T cells dropped in a roughly linear way, and a significant reduction was already evident by age around 41. Donor CMV infection status was unknown, potentially confounding age-related changes in expanded clonotypes.

A distance of 10 bases separates the germline ends of V and J, which lose 6 bases and 8 bases respectively. The CDR3 covers 11 residues, taking in both the cysteine and the phenylalanine. Of the read, only the CDR3 DNA is kept; its 33 bases are in frame from base 1. Sequences SNHLY (CDR1) and FYNNEI (CDR2) are obtained from the germline V gene. The method was 5' RACE. Sequencing used an Illumina HiSeq 2500. A second PCR of about 7 to 12 cycles was run with a J-beta primer mix and a sample-barcoded 5' primer. A unique molecular identifier was introduced onto each TCR beta cDNA molecule by a template-switch 5' adaptor carrying 12 random nucleotides. Each sample yielded at least 3 million CDR3-containing paired-end reads. All of the RNA was converted into first-strand cDNA using the Mint cDNA synthesis kit, with a TRBC-specific oligonucleotide serving as the primer. All cDNA was treated with uracil-DNA glycosylase and then went through a first 18-cycle PCR with the universal primers M1SS and BC2_uni_R. From the authors' description of their analysis: Normalization of each sample was performed by random selection of 1 million high-quality reads, each carrying a distinct molecular identifier. Instead of being binned into consensus sequences, reads that shared molecular identifiers were thrown out. MiTCR, with a Q25 quality threshold and the strictest error-elimination algorithm, was used for CDR3 identification, clonotype clustering and error correction. A nonparametric unseen species model using Euler transformation provided a lower-bound estimate of total TCR beta diversity. TCRdb passed the public sequencing reads through fastp at Q25 and MiXCR, retaining productive beta sequences. Every distinct CDR3 protein forms one entry, paired with its most common genes and DNA. Here the V and J calls rest on TCRdb's processing, not on the authors' analysis. This sample has about 780,000 distinct CDR3 sequences in its table, and 35% to 60% of those were observed once. The top ten constitute 15% to 20% of the sample.

Donors were roughly 40 systemically healthy Caucasian individuals from Russia aged 6 to 90 years. Each donor gave ten milliliters of peripheral blood, collected into EDTA-treated Vacutainer tubes. Ficoll-Paque density-gradient centrifugation was used to isolate PBMCs, with at least 7 million obtained per sample. Total RNA, at least 6 micrograms per sample, was extracted from PBMCs with Trizol reagent. The percentages of naive CD45RAhigh/CD27high T cells were determined by flow cytometry on a PBMC aliquot from every donor. This clonotype was found a few times. Which antigen it targets is not known. No base quality values were provided; no much bigger clone lies one nucleotide off.

The sequence joins TRBV2 to TRBJ1-1, with no reliable assignment of the D segment. The receptor's source is an elderly man in good health. Sequencing was performed on blood. In nucleotides, the sequence is TGTGCCAGCAGAATTGAGGGAGAAGCTTTCTTT. Its protein product is CASRIEGEAFF.